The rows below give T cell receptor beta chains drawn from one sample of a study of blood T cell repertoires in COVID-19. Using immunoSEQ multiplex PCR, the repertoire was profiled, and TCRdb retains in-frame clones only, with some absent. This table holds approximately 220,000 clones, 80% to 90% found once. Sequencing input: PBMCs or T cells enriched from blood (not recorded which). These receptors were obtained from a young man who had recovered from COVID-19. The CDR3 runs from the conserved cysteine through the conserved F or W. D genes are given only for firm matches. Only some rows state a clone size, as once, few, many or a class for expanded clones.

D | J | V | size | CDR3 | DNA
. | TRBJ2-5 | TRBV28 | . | CASSLGGLVETQYF | TGTGCCAGCAGTTTGGGTGGGCTGGTGGAGACCCAGTACTTC
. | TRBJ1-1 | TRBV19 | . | CASSIGTVTEAFF | TGTGCCAGTAGTATAGGAACAGTCACTGAAGCTTTCTTT
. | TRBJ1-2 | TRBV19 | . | CATDPGLGGGYTF | TGTGCCACAGACCCGGGACTAGGAGGGGGCTACACCTTC
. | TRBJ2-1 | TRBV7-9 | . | CASSPGWASAYNEQFF | TGTGCCAGCAGCCCGGGATGGGCTAGCGCTTACAATGAGCAGTTCTTC
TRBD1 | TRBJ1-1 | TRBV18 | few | CASSAGGQLNTEAFF | TGTGCCAGCTCAGCAGGGGGCCAGTTGAACACTGAAGCTTTCTTT
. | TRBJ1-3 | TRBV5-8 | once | CASSFGVGNTIYF | TGTGCCAGCAGCTTCGGGGTTGGAAACACCATATATTTT
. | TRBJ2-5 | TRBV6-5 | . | CASRQIKKETQYF | TGTGCCAGCAGGCAGATAAAGAAAGAGACCCAGTACTTC
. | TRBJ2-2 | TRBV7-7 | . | CASSLPGTGELFF | TGTGCTAGCAGCTTACCCGGCACCGGGGAGCTGTTTTTT
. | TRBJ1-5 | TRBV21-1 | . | CASSRATGFDQPQHF | TGTGCCAGCAGCAGAGCGACAGGGTTCGATCAGCCCCAGCATTTT
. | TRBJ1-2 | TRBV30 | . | CAWSTDSYGYTF | TGTGCCTGGAGTACAGATTCCTATGGCTACACCTTC
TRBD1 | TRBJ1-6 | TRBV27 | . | CASSRDRPYNSPLHF | TGTGCCAGCAGTCGGGACAGGCCCTATAATTCACCCCTCCACTTT
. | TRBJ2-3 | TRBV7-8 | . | CASSASWGTDTQYF | TGTGCCAGCAGCGCTAGCTGGGGCACAGATACGCAGTATTTT
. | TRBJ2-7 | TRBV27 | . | CASSLYGQRNEQYF | TGTGCCAGCAGTTTGTACGGACAGCGGAACGAGCAGTACTTC
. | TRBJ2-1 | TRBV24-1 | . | CATSDSGTKYEQFF | TGTGCCACCAGTGATTCCGGGACAAAATATGAGCAGTTCTTC
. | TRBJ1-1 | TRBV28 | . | CASSLPGGSTEAFF | TGTGCCAGCAGTTTACCCGGGGGGAGCACTGAAGCTTTCTTT
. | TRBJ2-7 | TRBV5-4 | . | CASSLAGGGAYEQYF | TGTGCCAGCAGCTTGGCTGGCGGGGGCGCCTACGAGCAGTACTTC
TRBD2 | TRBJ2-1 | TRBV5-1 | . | CASGRGGRPEQFF | TGCGCCAGCGGACGGGGGGGCCGTCCTGAGCAGTTCTTC
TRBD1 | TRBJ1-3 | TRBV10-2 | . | CASSEMDRARNTIYF | TGCGCCAGCAGTGAGATGGACAGGGCTAGAAACACCATATATTTT